The source of this T cell receptor (beta chain) is a study of CD8 T cells in Susac syndrome. Background on the study: At blood draw, Susac syndrome patients were therapy-naive, on corticosteroids, or on intravenous immunoglobulin alone. Overall study results and limits: Across the total CD8+ repertoires, 15 to 20 Susac-specific public clones were detected, and across the CD8+ TEMRA repertoires, a few such clones were detected.

Reverse transcription of roughly 0.5 to 1 ug RNA was carried out with random hexamers. An immunoSEQ multiplex PCR generated amplified TCR beta CDR3 products spanning 54 Vbeta and 13 Jbeta. TCRdb re-called the immunoSEQ multiplex PCR reads with MiXCR, one entry per CDR3 protein. Found here are some 130,000 distinct CDR3 sequences, about 95% of them singletons; the top ten hold around 0.2%. Negative isolation yielded the CD8+ and CD4+ T cells, while FACS enriched the TEMRA cells. The CDR3 is 16 residues long. Germline V gives CDR1 MGHRA, CDR2 YSYEKL. Unmatched junction bases numbered 8, after V lost 6 bases and J lost 2 bases. Of note for this clonotype: Its antigen is still unknown.

The source material was CD8+ T cells from PBMCs. This receptor was identified in a human donor with Susac syndrome. The chain has TRBV4-1 and TRBJ2-7, with TRBD2 identical over 12 bases. CDR3 in amino acids: CASSPRLAGGAYEQYF. The CDR3 DNA reads as TGCGCCAGCAGTCCTCGGCTAGCGGGAGGGGCCTACGAGCAGTACTTC.